This T cell receptor beta chain was sequenced during a study of T cell responses to AZD1222 COVID-19 vaccine. The CDR3 runs 13 residues. CDR1 is GTSNPN, CDR2 SVGIG, per germline (reference sequence). V shed 2 bases and J shed 4 bases, with 11 bases lying between them. Produced via immunoSEQ multiplex PCR; TCRdb's table is partial and in-frame only. Of about 100,000 clones listed, over 85% were seen once; the top ten hold less than 4%. Sequencing was performed on peripheral blood, taken on day 0 of MenACWY control vaccination. V usage is TRBV30 and J usage is TRBJ1-2; TRBD1 is a possible D gene (5 bases). This receptor was identified in an adult in good health. The CDR3 coding sequence is TGTGCCTGGAGTACGCCAGGGTTCTATGGCTACACCTTC. It translates to CAWSTPGFYGYTF.